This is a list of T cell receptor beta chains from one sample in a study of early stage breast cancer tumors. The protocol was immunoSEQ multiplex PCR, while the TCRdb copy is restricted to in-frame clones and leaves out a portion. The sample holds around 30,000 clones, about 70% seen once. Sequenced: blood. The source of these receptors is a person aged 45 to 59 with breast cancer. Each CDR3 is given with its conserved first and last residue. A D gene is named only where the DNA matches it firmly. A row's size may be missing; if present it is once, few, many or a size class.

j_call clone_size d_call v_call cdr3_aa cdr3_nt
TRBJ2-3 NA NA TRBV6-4 CASSDSGDVTDTQYF TGTGCCAGCAGTGACTCGGGGGACGTCACAGATACGCAGTATTTT
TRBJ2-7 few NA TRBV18 CASSPRDSRYEQYF TGTGCCAGCTCACCGCGGGACTCCCGATACGAGCAGTACTTC
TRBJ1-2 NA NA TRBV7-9 CASSLGWEAGGYTF TGTGCCAGCAGCTTAGGGTGGGAGGCTGGGGGCTACACCTTC
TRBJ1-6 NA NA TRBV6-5 CASSSGRVPNSPLHF TGTGCCAGCAGTTCCGGCAGGGTCCCCAATTCACCCCTCCACTTT
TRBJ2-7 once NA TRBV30 CAQEVSVYEQYF TGTGCCCAAGAGGTGAGCGTGTACGAGCAGTACTTC
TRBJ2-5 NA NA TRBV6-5 CASSSAMETQYF TGTGCCAGCAGTTCCGCGATGGAGACCCAGTACTTC
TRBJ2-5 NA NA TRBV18 CASSPLKAGQETQYF TGTGCCAGCTCACCCCTCAAGGCGGGCCAAGAGACCCAGTACTTC
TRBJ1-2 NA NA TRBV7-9 CASSLRGARDGTNYGYTF TGTGCCAGCAGCCTCCGGGGGGCGCGGGATGGTACTAACTATGGCTACACCTTC
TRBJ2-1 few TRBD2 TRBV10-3 CAISPSGSNEQFF TGTGCCATCAGTCCTAGCGGGAGTAATGAGCAGTTCTTC
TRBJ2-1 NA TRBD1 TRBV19 CASSLQGLSYNEQFF TGTGCCAGTAGTCTACAGGGGCTTAGCTACAATGAGCAGTTCTTC
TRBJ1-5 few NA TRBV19 CASTSGGGGQPQHF TGTGCCAGTACCTCGGGAGGAGGAGGACAGCCCCAGCATTTT
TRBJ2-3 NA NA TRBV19 CASRTDTDTQYF TGTGCCAGTAGAACAGATACAGATACGCAGTATTTT
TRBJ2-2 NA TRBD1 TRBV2 CASSRGPNTGELFF TGTGCCAGCAGTAGGGGGCCCAACACCGGGGAGCTGTTTTTT
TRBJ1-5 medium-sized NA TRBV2 CASSLDLQPQHF TGTGCCAGCAGTTTAGACCTCCAGCCCCAGCATTTT
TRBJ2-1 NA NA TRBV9 CASSVMTGYRNEQFF TGTGCCAGCAGCGTAATGACGGGTTATAGGAATGAGCAGTTCTTC
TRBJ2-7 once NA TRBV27 CASSPHKGVGEQYF TGTGCCAGCAGTCCCCACAAGGGGGTAGGCGAGCAGTACTTC
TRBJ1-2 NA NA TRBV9 CASSAGGALNYGYTF TGTGCCAGCAGCGCCGGAGGTGCTCTGAACTATGGCTACACCTTC
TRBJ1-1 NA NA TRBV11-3 CASSPAPNTEAFF TGTGCCAGCAGCCCGGCTCCGAACACTGAAGCTTTCTTT
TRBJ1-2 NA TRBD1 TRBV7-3 CASSSGGNYGYTF TGTGCCAGCAGCTCAGGGGGGAACTATGGCTACACCTTC
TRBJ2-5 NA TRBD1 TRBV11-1 CASSPGAGGETQYF TGTGCCAGCAGCCCAGGGGCAGGGGGCGAGACCCAGTACTTC
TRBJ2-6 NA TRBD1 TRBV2 CASSVGQAGANVLTF TGTGCCAGCAGTGTCGGACAGGCTGGGGCCAACGTCCTGACTTTC
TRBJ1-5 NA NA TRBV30 CAWSIRGAQPQHF TGTGCCTGGAGTATAAGGGGAGCTCAGCCCCAGCATTTT
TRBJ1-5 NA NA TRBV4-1 CASSRGGAGSNQPQHF TGCGCCAGCAGCCGCGGGGGCGCGGGGAGCAATCAGCCCCAGCATTTT
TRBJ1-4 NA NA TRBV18 CASSPGTENEKLFF TGTGCCAGCTCACCAGGGACGGAGAATGAAAAACTGTTTTTT
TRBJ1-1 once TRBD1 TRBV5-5 CASSWETGTAEAFF TGTGCCAGCAGCTGGGAGACAGGGACGGCTGAAGCTTTCTTT
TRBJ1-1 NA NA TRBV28 CASSLRTEAFF TGTGCCAGCAGTTTACGCACTGAAGCTTTCTTT
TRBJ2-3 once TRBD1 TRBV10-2 CASSTGGASTDTQYF TGCGCCAGCAGCACAGGGGGCGCCTCCACAGATACGCAGTATTTT
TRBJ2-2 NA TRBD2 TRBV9 CASSVSAGVRTGELFF TGTGCCAGCAGCGTTTCAGCGGGAGTGAGGACCGGGGAGCTGTTTTTT
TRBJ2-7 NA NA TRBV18 CASSPLGGDVYEQYF TGTGCCAGCTCACCCCTAGGAGGGGATGTCTACGAGCAGTACTTC
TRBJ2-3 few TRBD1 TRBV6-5 CASMQGDADTQYF TGTGCCAGCATGCAGGGGGACGCAGATACGCAGTATTTT
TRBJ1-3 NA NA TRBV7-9 CASSLPQGTIYF TGTGCCAGCAGCTTACCGCAGGGTACCATATATTTT
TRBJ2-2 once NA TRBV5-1 CASSPRDGELFF TGCGCCAGCAGCCCCCGTGATGGGGAGCTGTTTTTT
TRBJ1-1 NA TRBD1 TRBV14 CASSRSGEPGGKGTEAFF TGTGCCAGCAGCCGATCCGGTGAACCAGGGGGAAAGGGCACTGAAGCTTTCTTT
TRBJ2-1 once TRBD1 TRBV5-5 CATLKGQGSTYNEQFF TGTGCCACCTTGAAGGGACAGGGGAGTACCTACAATGAGCAGTTCTTC
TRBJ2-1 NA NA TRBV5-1 CASSLVSADEQFF TGCGCCAGCAGCTTGGTATCGGCCGATGAGCAGTTCTTC
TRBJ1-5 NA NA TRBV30 CAWSVGDGQGNQPQHF TGTGCCTGGAGTGTCGGGGATGGGCAGGGGAATCAGCCCCAGCATTTT
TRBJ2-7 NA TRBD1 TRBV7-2 CASTRGGAQYEQYF TGTGCCAGCACCCGAGGGGGCGCCCAATACGAGCAGTACTTC
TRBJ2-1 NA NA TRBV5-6 CASSSTLTNEQFF TGTGCCAGCAGCTCCACTCTCACCAATGAGCAGTTCTTC
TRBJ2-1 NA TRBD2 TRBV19 CASSRGTNNEQFF TGTGCCAGTAGCCGGGGGACTAACAATGAGCAGTTCTTC
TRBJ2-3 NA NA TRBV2 CASKGSSDTQYF TGTGCCAGCAAGGGGAGTTCAGATACGCAGTATTTT
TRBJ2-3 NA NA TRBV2 CASKESGRDTQYF TGTGCCAGCAAGGAGTCAGGGCGGGATACGCAGTATTTT
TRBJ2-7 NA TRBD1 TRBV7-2 CASSSGTGGIPYEQYF TGTGCCAGCAGCTCCGGGACAGGGGGCATCCCCTACGAGCAGTACTTC
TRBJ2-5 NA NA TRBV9 CASSVLYEGGTQYF TGTGCCAGCAGCGTTCTTTACGAGGGCGGGACCCAGTACTTC